One and the same sample provided the 25 T cell receptor beta chains below, sequenced in a study of T-cell memory formation after mild COVID-19. TCRdb reanalysed the 5' RACE reads using MiXCR and keeps one entry per CDR3 protein. The sample yields about 160,000 distinct CDR3 sequences, less than 40% seen once. The sample consisted of PBMCs or a T cell subset sorted from them (not recorded which). The receptors here all came from an adult woman who had mild COVID-19 (a few samples of this study predate the infection). Cell type and time point are not known.

This chain uses TRBV7-9 with TRBJ2-7; D gene ambiguous. Trimming took off 5 bases at V and 1 base at J, with 9 bases between the two ends. This CDR3 comprises 13 residues. CDR1 and CDR2 (germline): SEHNR, FQNEAQ (reference sequence). In DNA form, the CDR3 reads TGTGCCAGCAGCCCAGACTTATCCTACGAGCAGTACTTC. This gives the protein CASSPDLSYEQYF.

The chain uses TRBV12-3 or TRBV12-4 and TRBJ2-1; maybe TRBD1 (5 bases). This CDR3 comprises 14 residues. V lost 0 bases and J 7 bases, leaving 10 bases between the germline ends. The CDR3 DNA follows: TGTGCCAGCAGTTTAGCAGTAGGGGTAAATGAGCAGTTCTTC. Protein: CASSLAVGVNEQFF.

This clonotype was counted only a few times. The CDR3 region is CATSDFGQRGRGEADTQYF. The DNA of the CDR3 is TGTGCCACCAGTGATTTTGGCCAGCGGGGACGGGGGGAGGCGGATACGCAGTATTTT. This rearrangement joins TRBV24-1 to TRBJ2-3; 7 bases fit TRBD2. V was pared by 1 base and J by 6 bases, with 18 bases of the junction left unmatched. The CDR3 sequence is 19 residues long. Per germline, CDR1 KGHDR and CDR2 SFDVKD.

The chain links TRBV12-3 or TRBV12-4 to TRBJ2-7; D not certain. V lost 6 bases, J lost 8 bases, and 11 bases lay in between. The CDR3 contains 11 residues. CDR3 sequence reads: CASSPARKQYF. CDR3 nucleotides: TGTGCCAGCAGCCCCGCACGCAAGCAGTACTTC.

This clonotype was observed a handful of times. The V gene is TRBV5-1, the J gene TRBJ1-2; D is possibly TRBD1 (5 bases). This CDR3 is 18 amino acids long. Looked up from germline, CDR1 is SGHRS and CDR2 is YFSETQ. The V gene lost 1 base and the J gene lost 4 bases, with 23 bases spanning the gap. The CDR3 is CASSLWTDQGRASYGYTF. CDR3 in DNA: TGCGCCAGCAGCTTGTGGACGGACCAGGGAAGGGCCTCCTATGGCTACACCTTC.

This chain links TRBV6-2 or TRBV6-3 with TRBJ2-1, with a possible D match to TRBD2 (5 bases). The germline gives CDR1 MNHEY, CDR2 SVGEGT. V was shortened by 0 bases and J by 10 bases, with 7 bases between the two germline ends. The CDR3 is 12 amino acids. CDR3 residues: CASSYSTGEQFF. CDR3 in DNA: TGTGCCAGCAGTTACTCGACGGGGGAGCAGTTCTTC.

This rearrangement joins TRBV5-6 to TRBJ2-7; 13 bases fit TRBD2. V shed 2 bases and J 3 bases; nucleotides not matched to a gene: 2. From germline, CDR1 is SGHDT and CDR2 YYEEEE. This CDR3 is built from 15 residues. The CDR3 sequence is CASSLGLAGDYEQYF. In DNA, the CDR3 is TGTGCCAGCAGCTTAGGACTAGCGGGGGACTACGAGCAGTACTTC.

This clonotype was seen a few times. The chain joins TRBV3-1 to TRBJ2-5; 9 bases line up with TRBD2. Germline V lookup: CDR1 LGHDT, CDR2 YNNKEL (reference sequence). The CDR3 is 15 residues long. With V trimmed by 8 bases and J by 5 bases, 12 bases remained unmatched. The CDR3 DNA follows: TGTGCCAGCCTCTCGCGGGGGGGCCATAGTGAGACCCAGTACTTC. Protein: CASLSRGGHSETQYF.

This clonotype was picked up a small number of times. The V call is TRBV3-1, the J call TRBJ1-1; 11 bases map to TRBD1. CDR1 is LGHDT, CDR2 YNNKEL, per germline (reference sequence). Trimming cost V 2 bases and J 4 bases; bases outside gene matches: 3. CDR3 length equals 15 residues. CDR3 bases: TGTGCCAGCAGCCAACTTGGGACAGGGGGCACTGAAGCTTTCTTT. This encodes CASSQLGTGGTEAFF.

This clonotype was seen more than once but under ten times. The chain has TRBV24-1 and TRBJ2-1; the match to TRBD1 covers 7 bases. Trimming cost V 1 base and J 8 bases; bases outside gene matches: 13. The CDR3 is 17 residues long. Germline-derived CDR1 and CDR2 are KGHDR and SFDVKD. The CDR3 loop is CATSDFVEGASWHEQFF. The CDR3 nucleotides read TGTGCCACCAGTGATTTTGTAGAGGGGGCAAGTTGGCATGAGCAGTTCTTC.

Only a few counts were recorded for this clonotype. V gene TRBV11-3 combines with J gene TRBJ2-3; 9 positions agree with TRBD2. V lost 1 base to trimming and J lost 11 bases; unmatched junction nucleotides: 4. The CDR3 is 13 amino acids. Germline V lookup: CDR1 SGHNT, CDR2 YENEEA. The CDR3 here is CASSLATLAGQYF. The CDR3 DNA reads as TGTGCCAGCAGCTTAGCGACACTAGCGGGGCAGTATTTT.

This clonotype was seen only a few times. This chain links TRBV14 with TRBJ1-1; 8 positions agree with TRBD1. The CDR3 spans 13 residues. Germline V gene sequence: CDR1 SGHDN, CDR2 FVKESK. V was pared by 4 bases and J by 7 bases, with 5 bases of the junction left unmatched. CDR3 DNA sequence: TGTGCCAGCAGCCCTTTCGGACAGGGTGAAGCTTTCTTT. This gives the protein CASSPFGQGEAFF.

This clonotype appeared a few times. The chain uses TRBV5-6 and TRBJ2-7, with D unclear. The CDR3 runs 15 residues. From germline, CDR1 is SGHDT and CDR2 YYEEEE. Trimming stripped 1 base from V and 0 bases from J, with 11 bases between. The CDR3 coding sequence is TGTGCCAGCAGCTTGAACCCTCAAAGCTCCTACGAGCAGTACTTC. Translation: CASSLNPQSSYEQYF.

This chain links TRBV20-1 with TRBJ2-7, with TRBD2 matching over 11 bases. The ends lost 6 bases at V and 2 bases at J; junction bases unmatched: 12. This CDR3 contains 16 residues. Germline V gene sequence: CDR1 DFQATT, CDR2 SNEGSKA (reference sequence). The CDR3 reads CSAPTTGTSGTYEQYF. CDR3 DNA sequence: TGCAGTGCCCCTACCACCGGGACTAGCGGAACCTACGAGCAGTACTTC.

The J gene is TRBJ2-7, the V gene TRBV6-2 or TRBV6-3; D possibly corresponds to TRBD2 (6 bases). Germline CDR1 and CDR2: MNHEY and SVGEGT. Trimming took off 2 bases at V and 4 bases at J, with 12 bases between the two ends. The CDR3 runs 14 residues. The CDR3 DNA reads TGTGCCAGCAGTTACGTGGGAGGAATATACGAGCAGTACTTC. It is translated as CASSYVGGIYEQYF.

The V call is TRBV6-6, the J call TRBJ1-1, with 9 bases lining up with TRBD1. The CDR3 runs 14 residues. The J segment lost 7 bases and the V segment lost 6 bases, leaving 9 bases of the junction unmatched. Germline values: CDR1 MNHNY, CDR2 SVGAGI (reference sequence). This chain's CDR3 is CASRQPGQGIEAFF. The CDR3 nucleotides are TGTGCCAGCAGACAACCGGGACAGGGCATTGAAGCTTTCTTT.

The chain is built from TRBV5-1 and TRBJ2-2, with a tentative D call TRBD2 (5 bases). This CDR3 is 14 amino acids long. Germline V gene data show CDR1 as SGHRS and CDR2 as YFSETQ. The V gene lost 2 bases and the J gene lost 4 bases, with 9 bases spanning the gap. The CDR3 is CASSFAGVTGELFF. The CDR3, as DNA: TGCGCCAGCAGCTTTGCCGGGGTCACCGGGGAGCTGTTTTTT.

This clonotype came up a few times. The rearrangement links TRBV14 to TRBJ2-7, with 9 bases that match TRBD2. The J segment lost 3 bases and the V segment lost 3 bases, leaving 6 bases of the junction unmatched. The CDR3 loop spans 15 amino acids. Germline CDR1 and CDR2: SGHDN and FVKESK. DNA of the CDR3: TGTGCCAGCAGCCATTCAAGACTAGCGGTCTACGAGCAGTACTTC. This sequence encodes CASSHSRLAVYEQYF.

This chain links TRBV14 with TRBJ2-1, with TRBD2 matching over 13 bases. J gave up 0 bases and V 5 bases, and 4 bases lay outside the gene matches. The CDR3 totals 17 residues. Germline V lookup: CDR1 SGHDN, CDR2 FVKESK. The CDR3 DNA is TGTGCCAGCAGCTCCCGGACTAGCGGGAGCTCCTACAATGAGCAGTTCTTC. Translating it yields CASSSRTSGSSYNEQFF.

This chain uses TRBV24-1 with TRBJ2-3; D is ambiguous. V was shortened by 3 bases and J by 0 bases, with 9 bases between the two germline ends. Germline lookup yields CDR1 KGHDR and CDR2 SFDVKD. The length of the CDR3 is 15 residues. The CDR3 is CATSDLDGSTDTQYF. CDR3 nucleotide sequence: TGTGCCACCAGTGATCTGGACGGTAGCACAGATACGCAGTATTTT.

This clonotype was recorded many times. In DNA, the CDR3 is TGTGCCAGCTCACCGGTTGACAGACAAGAGACCCAGTACTTC. The encoded protein is CASSPVDRQETQYF. The chain recombines TRBV18 with TRBJ2-5; a weak D match, TRBD1 (5 bases). Germline lookup yields CDR1 KGHSH and CDR2 LQKENI. This CDR3 contains 14 residues. Trimming shortened V by 3 bases and J by 2 bases, and 10 bases separated the two germline ends.

The rearrangement uses TRBV5-8 and TRBJ2-7, with 9 bases aligning to TRBD1. The CDR3 runs 14 residues. The junction had 4 bases not matched to a gene; V was cut back by 4 bases and J by 2 bases. Germline CDR1 reads SGHTS; CDR2 reads YDEGEE. This CDR3 reads CASSRRQGAYEQYF. Written as DNA, the CDR3 is TGTGCCAGCAGCCGGAGACAGGGGGCCTACGAGCAGTACTTC.

Only a few counts were recorded for this clonotype. The chain joins TRBV29-1 to TRBJ1-1, with 7 bases fitting TRBD1. CDR1 and CDR2 (germline): SQVTM, ANQGSEA. The CDR3 totals 12 residues. V shed 5 bases, J shed 6 bases, and the junction held 6 bases outside the gene matches. CDR3 amino acids: CSVLKGASEAFF. CDR3 coding DNA: TGCAGCGTTCTGAAGGGGGCATCTGAAGCTTTCTTT.

The chain recombines TRBV18 with TRBJ2-1; 8 nucleotides match TRBD2. Germline loops: CDR1 KGHSH, CDR2 LQKENI. CDR3 size: 14 residues. After removal of 9 bases from V and 8 bases from J, the junction contained 12 bases not matched to a gene. CDR3 sequence (DNA): TGTGCCAGTAGAACTAGCGGTGGGCCCTATGAGCAGTTCTTC. Translated: CASRTSGGPYEQFF.

The V and J genes are TRBV12-3 or TRBV12-4 and TRBJ2-1; 7 bases are a match to TRBD2. The CDR3 totals 16 residues. J lost 4 bases, V lost 6 bases, and 12 bases had no gene match. Written as DNA, the CDR3 is TGTGCCAGCAGCCCCCGGGGACTATCCCAGTACAATGAGCAGTTCTTC. It yields the protein CASSPRGLSQYNEQFF.